A single sample gave rise to the 20 T cell receptor beta chains below, sequenced in a study of neoadjuvant nivolumab and ipilimumab in lung cancer. Repertoires were generated with immunoSEQ multiplex PCR, while TCRdb's copy carries only in-frame clones and drops some. The sample yields more than 20,000 clones, approximately 78% seen once. Sequenced here: tumor tissue, sampled after neoadjuvant nivolumab, alone or with ipilimumab, at or shortly before surgery. The origin of the receptors is an adult with non-small cell lung cancer.

The chain carries TRBV18 and TRBJ2-1; D gene uncertain. The V gene lost 6 bases and the J gene lost 7 bases, with 7 bases spanning the gap. CDR3 length: 11 residues. The V gene's germline CDR1 is KGHSH and CDR2 LQKENI. In DNA form, the CDR3 reads TGTGCCAGCTCGTCCTTTAATGAGCAGTTCTTC. Translating it yields CASSSFNEQFF.

This chain joins TRBV5-4 and TRBJ2-7; D is unresolved. V was trimmed by 3 bases and J by 3 bases, leaving 19 bases between them. The CDR3 runs to 16 residues. Germline lookup yields CDR1 SGHNT and CDR2 YYREEE (reference sequence). CDR3 residues: CASSSTRSLTGYEQYF. Written as DNA, the CDR3 is TGTGCCAGCAGCTCTACCCGCTCCCTTACGGGCTACGAGCAGTACTTC.

This clone is categorized as medium-sized. At one end, the junction sequence differs from germline, possibly due to a read error. This chain connects TRBV5-1 to TRBJ2-4, with a possible D match to TRBD2 (5 bases). The CDR3 runs to 18 residues. Germline lookup yields CDR1 SGHRS and CDR2 YFSETQ. CDR3 DNA sequence: TGTGACGGGAATTCCCGAGAGAATATTAGTCTCCCGTGGGACATTCAGTACTTC. Translating gives CDGNSRENISLPWDIQYF.

The gene calls are TRBV29-1 and TRBJ2-2; D perhaps matches TRBD1 (6 bases). The CDR3 runs to 13 residues. Germline-derived CDR1 and CDR2 are SQVTM and ANQGSEA. The germline V and J ends were trimmed by 6 bases and 4 bases, with 12 bases remaining between them. CDR3 sequence reads: CSVTQGGTGELFF. The CDR3, as DNA: TGCAGCGTGACACAGGGCGGCACCGGGGAGCTGTTTTTT.

This chain uses TRBV14 with TRBJ2-3, with D unclear. V lost 4 bases to trimming and J lost 6 bases, with 5 bases between them. Germline CDR1 and CDR2: SGHDN and FVKESK. This CDR3 region has 11 residues. The CDR3 DNA is TGTGCCAGCAGCCGGGTGGATACGCAGTATTTT. This translates into CASSRVDTQYF.

CDR3: CASKGQGAYEQYF. The CDR3 DNA sequence: TGTGCCAGCAAGGGACAGGGGGCCTACGAGCAGTACTTC. The chain recombines TRBV6-5 with TRBJ2-7; 11 positions match TRBD1. Unmatched junction bases numbered 1, after V lost 7 bases and J lost 2 bases. Looked up from germline, CDR1 is MNHEY and CDR2 is SVGAGI. The CDR3 runs to 13 residues.

The rearrangement links TRBV6-1 to TRBJ1-5, with no clear D. This CDR3 is 15 amino acids long. V gave up 0 bases and J gave up 7 bases, with 13 bases separating them. Germline V gene data show CDR1 as MNHNS and CDR2 as SASEGT. The CDR3 region has the DNA TGTGCCAGCAGTGAAGCTGGCGAACGGAGGCAGCCCCAGCATTTT. Translation gives CASSEAGERRQPQHF.

V gene TRBV30 combines with J gene TRBJ1-2; D call uncertain. V shed 5 bases and J shed 8 bases, with 12 bases lying between them. CDR1 is GTSNPN and CDR2 is SVGIG in the germline V gene (reference sequence). The CDR3 loop spans 11 amino acids. The CDR3 spells CAWLPPKGYTF. For the CDR3, the DNA is TGTGCCTGGCTCCCCCCTAAGGGCTACACCTTC.

The chain carries TRBV30 and TRBJ1-2; TRBD1 matches at 10 bases. V was clipped by 7 bases and J by 2 bases; unmatched bases: 10. The germline gives CDR1 GTSNPN, CDR2 SVGIG (reference sequence). This CDR3 is built from 15 residues. In DNA, the CDR3 is TGTGCCTTACATCCCGGGACAGGGGTCAACTATGGCTACACCTTC. This codes for CALHPGTGVNYGYTF.

V gene TRBV7-9 combines with J gene TRBJ2-2, with 9 bases aligning to TRBD1. This CDR3 contains 14 residues. Germline V lookup: CDR1 SEHNR, CDR2 FQNEAQ (reference sequence). Germline trimming cut 6 bases from V and 4 bases from J; bases unmatched to any gene: 3. In DNA form, the CDR3 reads TGTGCCAGCAGACAGGGGGCGAGCACCGGGGAGCTGTTTTTT. Amino acids: CASRQGASTGELFF.

The genes are TRBV29-1 and TRBJ1-2, with D possibly matching TRBD1 (5 bases). The ends were cut back, 7 bases at V and 6 bases at J, with 15 bases in the middle. The CDR3 length is 12 residues. The germline gives CDR1 SQVTM, CDR2 ANQGSEA. As DNA, the CDR3 is TGCAGCGCCGAGGACATCTATGATGGCTACACCTTC. This sequence encodes CSAEDIYDGYTF.

The chain couples TRBV29-1 to TRBJ2-1; D tentatively reads TRBD1 or TRBD2 (5 bases each). Germline CDR1 and CDR2: SQVTM and ANQGSEA. V dropped 3 bases and J dropped 4 bases, with 10 bases sitting between them. The CDR3 sequence is 13 residues long. CDR3 residues: CSVDWGPYNEQFF. The CDR3 region has the DNA TGCAGCGTTGATTGGGGACCTTACAATGAGCAGTTCTTC.

The J gene is TRBJ2-1, the V gene TRBV18; TRBD1 matches at 7 bases. The V gene's germline CDR1 is KGHSH and CDR2 LQKENI. V lost 0 bases and J lost 13; bases outside the gene matches: 6. This CDR3 has 13 residues. CDR3 in DNA: TGTGCCAGCTCACCACCGGCAGGGGGATTACAGTTCTTC. Translating it yields CASSPPAGGLQFF. Complete variable domain (other parts from reference TRBV18 and TRBJ2-1): NAGVMQNPRHLVRRRGQEARLRCSPMKGHSHVYWYRQLPEEGLKFMVYLQKENIIDESGMPKERFSAEFPKEGPSILRIQQVVRGDSAAYFCASSPPAGGLQFFGPGTRLTVL.

V is TRBV5-1 and J is TRBJ1-1; D remains ambiguous. The CDR3 runs 12 residues. Trimming stripped 4 bases from V and 10 bases from J, with 14 bases between. Germline V gene data show CDR1 as SGHRS and CDR2 as YFSETQ. CDR3 amino acids: CASSVSGLVAFF. The CDR3 region has the DNA TGCGCCAGCAGCGTGTCCGGACTCGTAGCTTTCTTT.

This clone came up once. CDR3 bases: TGTGCCAGCAGCTTAGGTTCGCAGGGTGGCGATGAGCAGTTCTTC. It codes for CASSLGSQGGDEQFF. The genes are TRBV13 and TRBJ2-1, with D maybe TRBD1 (5 bases). The CDR3 extends over 15 amino acids. V lost 0 bases, J lost 8 bases, and 14 bases lay in between. Germline values: CDR1 PRHDT, CDR2 FYEKMQ (reference sequence).

This chain connects TRBV5-1 to TRBJ2-7; D is ambiguous. Germline CDR1 is SGHRS and CDR2 is YFSETQ. V was clipped by 0 bases and J by 3 bases, with 7 bases between them. The length of the CDR3 is 13 residues. The CDR3 protein is CASSLAVGYEQYF. The CDR3 nucleotides read TGCGCCAGCAGCTTGGCCGTTGGCTACGAGCAGTACTTC.

This chain uses TRBV5-1 with TRBJ2-5; 12 bases map to TRBD2. Trimming took 4 bases from V and 2 from J; bases not matched to a gene: 6. The CDR3 has 16 residues. The germline gives CDR1 SGHRS, CDR2 YFSETQ. DNA for the CDR3: TGCGCCAGCAGCACCGGACTAGCGGGAAGGCAAGAGACCCAGTACTTC. This translates into CASSTGLAGRQETQYF.

The chain has TRBV18 and TRBJ2-1; no firm D call. V lost 0 bases and J 8 bases, leaving 5 bases between the germline ends. This CDR3 region has 12 residues. Germline V gives CDR1 KGHSH, CDR2 LQKENI. CDR3 DNA: TGTGCCAGCTCACCACCTAACTATGAGCAGTTCTTC. Amino acid sequence: CASSPPNYEQFF.

The chain employs TRBV11-2 and TRBJ2-1; 11 bases map to TRBD2. V lost 2 bases, J lost 6 bases, and 3 bases stayed unmatched. This CDR3 has 15 residues. Germline CDR1 SGHAT, CDR2 FQNNGV. The CDR3 reads CASSLNGLAGNEQFF. The CDR3 DNA is TGTGCCAGCAGCTTAAACGGACTAGCGGGCAATGAGCAGTTCTTC.

This rearrangement joins TRBV7-9 to TRBJ2-7; D perhaps matches TRBD2 (6 bases). Trimming took 3 bases from V and 1 from J, leaving 7 bases between them. The CDR3 has 13 residues. Germline V gene lookup returns CDR1 SEHNR and CDR2 FQNEAQ (reference sequence). The CDR3 spells CASSFGGSYEQYF. The CDR3, as DNA: TGTGCCAGCAGCTTTGGGGGGTCCTACGAGCAGTACTTC.